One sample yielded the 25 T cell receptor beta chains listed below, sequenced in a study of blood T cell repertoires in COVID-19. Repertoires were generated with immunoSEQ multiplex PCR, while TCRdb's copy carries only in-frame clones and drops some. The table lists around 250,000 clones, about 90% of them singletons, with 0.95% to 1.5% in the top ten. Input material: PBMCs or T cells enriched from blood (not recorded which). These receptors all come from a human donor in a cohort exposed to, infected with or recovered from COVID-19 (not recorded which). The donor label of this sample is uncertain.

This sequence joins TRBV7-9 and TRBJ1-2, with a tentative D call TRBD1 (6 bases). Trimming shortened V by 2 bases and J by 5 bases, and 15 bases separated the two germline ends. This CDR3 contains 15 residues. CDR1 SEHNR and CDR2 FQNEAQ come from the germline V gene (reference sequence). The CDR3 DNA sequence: TGTGCCAGCAGCTTAACTATGGGGGCGGAATATGGCTACACCTTC. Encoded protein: CASSLTMGAEYGYTF.

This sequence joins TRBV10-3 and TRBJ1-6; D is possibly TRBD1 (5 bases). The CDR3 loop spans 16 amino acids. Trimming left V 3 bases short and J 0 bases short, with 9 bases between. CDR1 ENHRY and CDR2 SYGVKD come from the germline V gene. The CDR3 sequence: CAISDRASSYNSPLHF. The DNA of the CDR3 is TGTGCCATCAGTGACAGGGCGAGCTCCTATAATTCACCCCTCCACTTT.

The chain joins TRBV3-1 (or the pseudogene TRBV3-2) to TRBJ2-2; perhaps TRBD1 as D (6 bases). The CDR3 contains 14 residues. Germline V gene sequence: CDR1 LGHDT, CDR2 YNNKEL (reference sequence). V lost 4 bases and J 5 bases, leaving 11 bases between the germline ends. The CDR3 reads CASSPHRETGELFF. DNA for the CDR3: TGTGCCAGCAGCCCACACAGGGAAACCGGGGAGCTGTTTTTT.

The CDR3 sequence is CASSSDRGYEQYF. CDR3 coding DNA: TGTGCCAGCAGCTCGGACAGGGGCTACGAGCAGTACTTC. The chain links TRBV7-6 to TRBJ2-7; 9 nucleotides align to TRBD1. Germline V gene lookup returns CDR1 SGHVS and CDR2 FNYEAQ. There are 13 residues in the CDR3. The trim removed 4 bases at V and 3 bases at J, leaving 1 base unmatched.

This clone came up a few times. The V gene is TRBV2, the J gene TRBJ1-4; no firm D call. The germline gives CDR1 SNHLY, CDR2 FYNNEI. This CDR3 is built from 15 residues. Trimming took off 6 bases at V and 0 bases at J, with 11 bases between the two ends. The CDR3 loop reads CASRGRSATNEKLFF. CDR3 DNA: TGTGCCAGCAGAGGCCGGAGCGCAACTAATGAAAAACTGTTTTTT.

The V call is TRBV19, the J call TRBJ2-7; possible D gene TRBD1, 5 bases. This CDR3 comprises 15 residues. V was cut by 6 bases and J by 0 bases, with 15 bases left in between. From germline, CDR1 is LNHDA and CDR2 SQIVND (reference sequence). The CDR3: CASSVSRQSSYEQYF. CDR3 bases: TGTGCCAGTAGCGTCTCAAGACAGAGCTCCTACGAGCAGTACTTC.

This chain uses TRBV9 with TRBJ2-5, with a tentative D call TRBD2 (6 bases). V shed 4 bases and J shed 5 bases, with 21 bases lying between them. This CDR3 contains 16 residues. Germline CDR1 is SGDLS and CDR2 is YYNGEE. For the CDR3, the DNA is TGTGCCAGCAGCCCACCCGGGACGGGGGATCGGGAGACCCAGTACTTC. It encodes CASSPPGTGDRETQYF.

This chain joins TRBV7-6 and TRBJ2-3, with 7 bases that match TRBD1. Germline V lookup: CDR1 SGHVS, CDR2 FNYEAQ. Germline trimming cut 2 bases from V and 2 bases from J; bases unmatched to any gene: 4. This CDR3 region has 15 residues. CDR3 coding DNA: TGTGCCAGCAGCTTAAGAGGGGGCCACACAGATACGCAGTATTTT. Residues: CASSLRGGHTDTQYF.

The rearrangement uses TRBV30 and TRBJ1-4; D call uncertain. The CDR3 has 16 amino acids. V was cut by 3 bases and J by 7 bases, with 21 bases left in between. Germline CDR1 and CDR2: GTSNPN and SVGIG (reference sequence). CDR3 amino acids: CAWSVSHTISGEKLFF. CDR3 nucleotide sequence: TGTGCCTGGAGCGTTTCCCACACCATAAGTGGTGAAAAACTGTTTTTT.

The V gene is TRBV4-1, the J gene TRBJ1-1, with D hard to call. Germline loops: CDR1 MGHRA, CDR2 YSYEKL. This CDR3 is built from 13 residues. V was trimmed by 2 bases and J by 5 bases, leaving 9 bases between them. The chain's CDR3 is CASSQSPVTEAFF. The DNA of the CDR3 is TGCGCCAGCAGCCAATCCCCCGTGACTGAAGCTTTCTTT.

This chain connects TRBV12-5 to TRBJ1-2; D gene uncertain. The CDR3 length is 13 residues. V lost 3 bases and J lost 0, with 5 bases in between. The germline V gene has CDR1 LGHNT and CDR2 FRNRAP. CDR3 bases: TGTGCTAGTGGTTTCGGAGCTAACTATGGCTACACCTTC. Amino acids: CASGFGANYGYTF.

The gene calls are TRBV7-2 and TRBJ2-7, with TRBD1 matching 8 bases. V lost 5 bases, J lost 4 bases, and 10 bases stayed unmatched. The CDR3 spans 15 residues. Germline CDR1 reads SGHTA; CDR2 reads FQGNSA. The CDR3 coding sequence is TGTGCCAGCAGCGTAAGACAGGGGAAACGATACGAGCAGTACTTC. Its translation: CASSVRQGKRYEQYF.

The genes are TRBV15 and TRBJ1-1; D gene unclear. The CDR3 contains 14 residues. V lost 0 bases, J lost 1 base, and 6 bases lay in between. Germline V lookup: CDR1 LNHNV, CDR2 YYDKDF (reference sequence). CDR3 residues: CATSRDMSNTEAFF. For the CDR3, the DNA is TGTGCCACCAGCAGAGATATGTCGAACACTGAAGCTTTCTTT.

The CDR3 spells CASSVAGQGSLGRGNTIYF. The CDR3 nucleotides read TGTGCCAGCAGCGTAGCTGGGCAGGGGAGCCTGGGCAGAGGAAACACCATATATTTT. The V gene is TRBV9, the J gene TRBJ1-3, with a weak D call TRBD1 (6 bases). CDR3 size: 19 residues. V shed 0 bases and J shed 4 bases, with 23 bases lying between them. CDR1 is SGDLS, CDR2 YYNGEE, per germline. Based on the CDR3 plus reference TRBV9 and TRBJ1-3, the full variable domain is DSGVTQTPKHLITATGQRVTLRCSPRSGDLSVYWYQQSLDQGLQFLIQYYNGEERAKGNILERFSAQQFPDLHSELNLSSLELGDSALYFCASSVAGQGSLGRGNTIYFGEGSWLTVV.

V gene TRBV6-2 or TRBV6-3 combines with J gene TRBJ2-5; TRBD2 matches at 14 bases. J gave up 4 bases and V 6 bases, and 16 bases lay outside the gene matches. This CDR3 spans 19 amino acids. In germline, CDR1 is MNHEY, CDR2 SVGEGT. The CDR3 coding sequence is TGTGCCAGCAGCCCGGGACTAGCGGGGGATTTTAGTTATGGAGAGACCCAGTACTTC. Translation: CASSPGLAGDFSYGETQYF.

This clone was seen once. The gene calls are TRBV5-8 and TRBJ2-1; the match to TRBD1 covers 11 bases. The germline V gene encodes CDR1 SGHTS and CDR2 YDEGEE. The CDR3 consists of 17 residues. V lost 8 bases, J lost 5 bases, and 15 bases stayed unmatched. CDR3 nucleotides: TGTGCCAGAGGACAGGGGGCCGGGAGCGTTTGGGACAATGAGCAGTTCTTC. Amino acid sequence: CARGQGAGSVWDNEQFF.

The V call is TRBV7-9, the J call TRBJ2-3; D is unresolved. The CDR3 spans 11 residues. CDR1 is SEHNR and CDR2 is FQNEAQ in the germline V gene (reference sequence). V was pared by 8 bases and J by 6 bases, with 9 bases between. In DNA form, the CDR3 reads TGTGCCAGCTCAATCGGGGATACGCAGTATTTT. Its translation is CASSIGDTQYF. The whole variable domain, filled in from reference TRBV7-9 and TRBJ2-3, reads DTGVSQNPRHKITKRGQNVTFRCDPISEHNRLYWYRQTLGQGPEFLTYFQNEAQLEKSRLLSDRFSAERPKGSFSTLEIQRTEQGDSAMYLCASSIGDTQYFGPGTRLTVL.

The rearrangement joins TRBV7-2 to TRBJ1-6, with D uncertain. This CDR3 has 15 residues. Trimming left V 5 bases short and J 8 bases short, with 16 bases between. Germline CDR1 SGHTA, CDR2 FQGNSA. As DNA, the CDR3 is TGTGCCAGCAGCCGGCGAGGCGGCGCCGATTCACCCCTCCACTTT. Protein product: CASSRRGGADSPLHF. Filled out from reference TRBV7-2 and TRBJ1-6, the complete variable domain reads GAGVSQSPSNKVTEKGKDVELRCDPISGHTALYWYRQSLGQGLEFLIYFQGNSAPDKSGLPSDRFSAERTGGSVSTLTIQRTQQEDSAVYLCASSRRGGADSPLHFGNGTRLTVT.

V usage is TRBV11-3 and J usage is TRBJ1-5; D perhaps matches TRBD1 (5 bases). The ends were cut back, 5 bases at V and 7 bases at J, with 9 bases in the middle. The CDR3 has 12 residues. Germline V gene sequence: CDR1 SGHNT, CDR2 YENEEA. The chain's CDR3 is CASSVQAQPQHF. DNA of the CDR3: TGTGCCAGCAGCGTACAGGCGCAGCCCCAGCATTTT.

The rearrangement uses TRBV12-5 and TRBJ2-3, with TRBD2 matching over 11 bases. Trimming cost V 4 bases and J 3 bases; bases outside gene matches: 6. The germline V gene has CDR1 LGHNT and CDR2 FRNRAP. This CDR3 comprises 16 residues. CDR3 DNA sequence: TGTGCTAGTGGTTCAGTACTAGCGGGGGCGACAGATACGCAGTATTTT. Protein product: CASGSVLAGATDTQYF.

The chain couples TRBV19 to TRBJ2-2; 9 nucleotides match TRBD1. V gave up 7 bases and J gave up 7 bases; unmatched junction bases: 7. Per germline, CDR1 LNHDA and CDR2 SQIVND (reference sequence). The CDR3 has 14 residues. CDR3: CASTQQGAIGELFF. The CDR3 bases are TGTGCCAGTACCCAACAGGGGGCGATCGGGGAGCTGTTTTTT.

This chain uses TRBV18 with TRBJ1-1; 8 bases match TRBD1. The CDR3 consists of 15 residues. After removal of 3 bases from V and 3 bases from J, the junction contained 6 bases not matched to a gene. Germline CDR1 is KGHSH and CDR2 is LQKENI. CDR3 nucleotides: TGTGCCAGCTCACCCAGGGCAGGGGGCTACACTGAAGCTTTCTTT. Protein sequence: CASSPRAGGYTEAFF.

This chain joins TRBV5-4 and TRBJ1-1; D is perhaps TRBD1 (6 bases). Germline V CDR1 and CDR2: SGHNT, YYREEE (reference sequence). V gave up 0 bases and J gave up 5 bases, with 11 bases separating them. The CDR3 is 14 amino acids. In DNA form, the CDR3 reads TGTGCCAGCAGCTTGGCGGGGGGCCTGACTGAAGCTTTCTTT. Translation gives CASSLAGGLTEAFF.

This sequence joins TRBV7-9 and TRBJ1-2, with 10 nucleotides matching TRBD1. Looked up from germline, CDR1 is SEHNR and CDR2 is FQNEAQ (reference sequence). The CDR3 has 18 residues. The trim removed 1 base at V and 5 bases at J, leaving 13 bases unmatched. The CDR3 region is CASSLGPTGGTDVYGYTF. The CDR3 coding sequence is TGTGCCAGCAGCTTAGGCCCGACAGGGGGCACAGATGTATATGGCTACACCTTC. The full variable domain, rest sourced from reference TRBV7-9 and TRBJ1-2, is DTGVSQNPRHKITKRGQNVTFRCDPISEHNRLYWYRQTLGQGPEFLTYFQNEAQLEKSRLLSDRFSAERPKGSFSTLEIQRTEQGDSAMYLCASSLGPTGGTDVYGYTFGSGTRLTVV.

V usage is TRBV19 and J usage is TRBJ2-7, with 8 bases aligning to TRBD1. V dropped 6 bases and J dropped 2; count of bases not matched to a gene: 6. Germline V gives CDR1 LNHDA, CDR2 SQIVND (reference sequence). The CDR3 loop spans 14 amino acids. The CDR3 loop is CASSRTDRAYEQYF. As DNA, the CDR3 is TGTGCCAGTAGCCGTACGGACAGGGCCTACGAGCAGTACTTC.